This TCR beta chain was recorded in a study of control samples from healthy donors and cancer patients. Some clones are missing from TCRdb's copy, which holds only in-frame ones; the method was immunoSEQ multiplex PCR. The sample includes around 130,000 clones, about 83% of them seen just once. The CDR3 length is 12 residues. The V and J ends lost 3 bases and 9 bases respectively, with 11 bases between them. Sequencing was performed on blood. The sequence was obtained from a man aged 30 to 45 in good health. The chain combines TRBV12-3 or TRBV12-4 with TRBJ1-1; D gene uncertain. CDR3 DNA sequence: TGTGCCAGCAGTTTGAACCCCTCAAAAGCTTTCTTT. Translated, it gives CASSLNPSKAFF.